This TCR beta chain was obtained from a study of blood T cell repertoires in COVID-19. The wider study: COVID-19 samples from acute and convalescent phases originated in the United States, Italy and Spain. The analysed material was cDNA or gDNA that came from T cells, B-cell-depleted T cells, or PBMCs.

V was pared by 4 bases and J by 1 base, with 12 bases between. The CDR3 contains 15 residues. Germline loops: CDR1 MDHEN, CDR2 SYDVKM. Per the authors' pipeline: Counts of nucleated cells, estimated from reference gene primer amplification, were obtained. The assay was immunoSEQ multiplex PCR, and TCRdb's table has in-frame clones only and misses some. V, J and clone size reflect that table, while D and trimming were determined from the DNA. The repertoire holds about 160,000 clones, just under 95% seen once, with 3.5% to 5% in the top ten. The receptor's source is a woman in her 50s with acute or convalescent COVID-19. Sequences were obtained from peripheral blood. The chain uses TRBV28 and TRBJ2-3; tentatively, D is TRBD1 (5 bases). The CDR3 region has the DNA TGTGCCAGCAGTTCCCAGACAGCCCGCACAGATACGCAGTATTTT. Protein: CASSSQTARTDTQYF. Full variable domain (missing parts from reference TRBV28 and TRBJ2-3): DVKVTQSSRYLVKRTGEKVFLECVQDMDHENMFWYRQDPGLGLRLIYFSYDVKMKEKGDIPEGYSVSREKKERFSLILESASTNQTSMYLCASSSQTARTDTQYFGPGTRLTVL.